Below, 19 T cell receptor beta chains from the same sample are listed, as sequenced in a study of blood T cells in healthy people across ages (dated by TCRdb to about 2015). The library was made by 5' RACE. This sample was sequenced with an Illumina HiSeq 2500. A second about 7 to 11 cycle PCR used a sample-barcoded 5' primer and a J-beta primer mix. Through fastp at Q25 and MiXCR, TCRdb rebuilt clones from the public reads, retaining in-frame beta chains. A single entry per CDR3 protein holds the most common genes and DNA from its merged rows. Recorded for this sample are about 730,000 distinct CDR3 sequences; around 46% of them occurred a single time. 20% to 25% of the sample is in the top ten clones. The sample taken for sequencing was blood. These receptors were collected from a woman in her fifties or sixties in good health.

This chain links TRBV5-1 with TRBJ2-1, with 10 bases that match TRBD1. CDR3 length: 14 amino acids. The junction had 7 bases not matched to a gene; V was cut back by 4 bases and J by 9 bases. Looked up from germline, CDR1 is SGHRS and CDR2 is YFSETQ. The CDR3 loop is CASSRGTGVVEQFF. Written as DNA, the CDR3 is TGCGCCAGCAGCCGAGGGACAGGGGTAGTTGAGCAGTTCTTC.

This clonotype has a handful of counts. This chain connects TRBV5-6 to TRBJ2-3; D remains ambiguous. Germline CDR1 reads SGHDT; CDR2 reads YYEEEE. The CDR3 has 12 amino acids. Trimming shortened V by 3 bases and J by 4 bases, and 6 bases separated the two germline ends. CDR3 sequence (DNA): TGTGCCAGCAGCTGGGCCCCAGATACGCAGTATTTT. Encoded protein: CASSWAPDTQYF.

The chain uses TRBV11-2 and TRBJ2-4; D not certain. Gene TRBJ2-7 matches the end of the DNA better, so the J call may be wrong. This CDR3 comprises 13 residues. The V gene's germline CDR1 is SGHAT and CDR2 FQNNGV. The CDR3 protein is CASSPVKVSEQYF. CDR3 in DNA: TGTGCCAGCAGCCCAGTAAAAGTATCCGAGCAGTACTTC.

Only a few counts were recorded for this clonotype. DNA of the CDR3: TGTGCCAGCAGCTCCGCTAGCGGGAAACACGAGCAGTACTTC. This codes for CASSSASGKHEQYF. The chain joins TRBV11-2 to TRBJ2-7, with TRBD2 matching over 9 bases. With 4 bases clipped from V and 5 bases from J, the junction kept 6 bases outside the gene matches. The germline V gene has CDR1 SGHAT and CDR2 FQNNGV. The CDR3 runs 14 residues.

Concerning this clonotype: Just one base apart from a much larger clone, this may be a read error. The chain employs TRBV6-5 and TRBJ2-1; 9 positions agree with TRBD1. V shed 2 bases, J shed 10 bases, and the junction held 6 bases outside the gene matches. Germline V CDR1 and CDR2: MNHEY, SVGAGI. This CDR3 spans 14 amino acids. DNA of the CDR3: TGTGCCAGCAGTTACAGCGGACAGGGGTACGAGCAGTTCTTC. It specifies CASSYSGQGYEQFF.

This clonotype has more than one count but fewer than ten. V and J are TRBV13 and TRBJ2-1; TRBD1 matches at 9 bases. The V gene's germline CDR1 is PRHDT and CDR2 FYEKMQ (reference sequence). The CDR3 loop spans 15 amino acids. The V segment lost 5 bases and the J segment 10 bases; nucleotides outside the gene matches: 12. The chain's CDR3 is CASSTTGGHSYEQFF. The CDR3 nucleotides read TGTGCCAGCAGCACTACAGGGGGCCATTCCTACGAGCAGTTCTTC.

This clonotype was detected ten times or more. The CDR3 sequence: CASSEADTQYF. The CDR3 DNA follows: TGTGCCAGCAGTGAAGCAGATACGCAGTATTTT. V is TRBV2 and J is TRBJ2-3, with D unresolved. Germline V gene sequence: CDR1 SNHLY, CDR2 FYNNEI. This CDR3 spans 11 amino acids. Trimming cost V 0 bases and J 5 bases, with 0 bases left between them. Complete variable domain (other parts from reference TRBV2 and TRBJ2-3): EPEVTQTPSHQVTQMGQEVILRCVPISNHLYFYWYRQILGQKVEFLVSFYNNEISEKSEIFDDQFSVERPDGSNFTLKIRSTKLEDSAMYFCASSEADTQYFGPGTRLTVL.

Notes on this clonotype: Germline is not matched at one junction end, which may reflect a read error. This chain joins TRBV28 and TRBJ2-7; D is undetermined. The CDR3 runs 11 residues. Germline V gene lookup returns CDR1 MDHEN and CDR2 SYDVKM. The CDR3 bases are TGTGCCAGCAGTTTATCCTACGAGCAGGACTTC. Protein sequence: CASSLSYEQDF.

J is TRBJ1-1 and V is TRBV5-6, with a possible D match to TRBD1 (5 bases). The CDR3 loop spans 15 amino acids. Trimming removed 5 bases from V and 1 base from J, with 15 bases in between. Germline CDR1 is SGHDT and CDR2 is YYEEEE. The CDR3 region is CASSPRDLSNTEAFF. Here the CDR3 DNA reads TGTGCCAGCAGTCCCCGGGACTTATCGAACACTGAAGCTTTCTTT. Using reference TRBV5-6 and TRBJ1-1 for the parts outside the CDR3, the full variable domain is DAGVTQSPTHLIKTRGQQVTLRCSPKSGHDTVSWYQQALGQGPQFIFQYYEEEERQRGNFPDRFSGHQFPNYSSELNVNALLLGDSALYLCASSPRDLSNTEAFFGQGTRLTVV.

This rearrangement joins TRBV6-2 or TRBV6-3 to TRBJ1-3; 7 nucleotides match TRBD1. From germline, CDR1 is MNHEY and CDR2 SVGEGT. The V and J ends lost 4 bases and 0 bases, in that order; junction bases with no gene match: 6. The CDR3 has 16 residues. The CDR3 sequence is CASSLGQFFSGNTIYF. The CDR3 nucleotides read TGTGCCAGCAGTTTGGGACAGTTCTTCTCTGGAAACACCATATATTTT.

The rearrangement uses TRBV29-1 and TRBJ2-6; D might be TRBD1 (5 bases). Trimming pared 6 bases from V and 4 bases from J, leaving 10 bases between. The germline V gene encodes CDR1 SQVTM and CDR2 ANQGSEA. The CDR3 runs 13 residues. Here the CDR3 reads CSVQGTGANVLTF. The CDR3 DNA sequence: TGCAGCGTCCAGGGTACCGGGGCCAACGTCCTGACTTTC.

The chain recombines TRBV7-3 with TRBJ2-1, with 8 bases aligning to TRBD2. The CDR3 consists of 15 residues. J lost 6 bases, V lost 3 bases, and 7 bases had no gene match. Germline CDR1 SGHTA, CDR2 FQGTGA. Here the CDR3 reads CASSLASGGPNEQFF. CDR3 in DNA: TGTGCCAGCAGCTTGGCCAGCGGGGGCCCCAATGAGCAGTTCTTC.

The chain carries TRBV19 and TRBJ2-3; possibly TRBD2 for D (5 bases). V lost 6 bases and J lost 3, with 10 bases in between. This CDR3 contains 13 residues. The V gene's germline CDR1 is LNHDA and CDR2 SQIVND (reference sequence). The CDR3, as DNA: TGTGCCAGTAGGATAACTAGTACAGATACGCAGTATTTT. Translating it yields CASRITSTDTQYF.

V and J are TRBV20-1 and TRBJ2-1; no reliable D call. The length of the CDR3 is 14 residues. Looked up from germline, CDR1 is DFQATT and CDR2 is SNEGSKA (reference sequence). V lost 1 base, J lost 0 bases, and 7 bases lay in between. The CDR3 nucleotides are TGCAGTGCTAGAGGTAGTGCCTCCTACAATGAGCAGTTCTTC. Its translation: CSARGSASYNEQFF.

The chain carries TRBV12-3 or TRBV12-4 and TRBJ2-1; D call uncertain. The DNA end is a closer match to TRBJ2-7, so the J assignment may be wrong. The CDR3 consists of 16 residues. CDR3 in DNA: TGTGCCAGCAGCCCTCGGTCGGGTCCCTCCTACAATGAGCAGTACTTC. Its protein product is CASSPRSGPSYNEQYF.

V is TRBV10-3 and J is TRBJ1-1; D perhaps matches TRBD1 (6 bases). Germline assignment: CDR1 ENHRY and CDR2 SYGVKD. The CDR3 runs to 14 residues. Deletions cut 7 bases from V and 2 bases from J, with 14 bases between. CDR3 sequence (DNA): TGTGCCATCACTATGACAGGTGAAAACACTGAAGCTTTCTTT. It is translated as CAITMTGENTEAFF.

This clonotype was seen more than once but under ten times. The chain uses TRBV24-1 and TRBJ2-3; 10 nucleotides align to TRBD2. The germline gives CDR1 KGHDR, CDR2 SFDVKD. The CDR3 has 16 residues. The J segment lost 4 bases and the V segment lost 1 base, leaving 4 bases of the junction unmatched. The CDR3 DNA sequence: TGTGCCACCAGTGATTTCGGCCTAGCGGGAGCAGATACGCAGTATTTT. It is translated as CATSDFGLAGADTQYF.

At least ten counts were recorded for this clonotype. The chain has TRBV29-1 and TRBJ1-5, with 10 positions matching TRBD1. This CDR3 region has 13 residues. Germline CDR1 SQVTM, CDR2 ANQGSEA. V lost 7 bases, J lost 6 bases, and 6 bases stayed unmatched. CDR3 sequence reads: CSALTGGSQPQHF. In DNA form, the CDR3 reads TGCAGCGCCTTGACAGGGGGCAGTCAGCCCCAGCATTTT. Full variable domain (rest looked up from reference TRBV29-1 and TRBJ1-5): SAVISQKPSRDICQRGTSLTIQCQVDSQVTMMFWYRQQPGQSLTLIATANQGSEATYESGFVIDKFPISRPNLTFSTLTVSNMSPEDSSIYLCSALTGGSQPQHFGDGTRLSIL.

Regarding this clonotype: One end of the junction is discordant with germline, which a read error may explain. CDR3 sequence reads: CANSLRAGGADTQYF. CDR3 nucleotides: TGTGCCAACAGCTTAAGGGCGGGAGGCGCAGATACGCAGTATTTT. This chain uses TRBV11-1 with TRBJ2-3; 8 bases are shared with TRBD2. CDR3 length: 15 residues. Germline V gives CDR1 SGHAT, CDR2 FQDESV (reference sequence).